A single sample gave rise to the 14 T cell receptor beta chains below, sequenced in a study of glioma-infiltrating T cells (dated by TCRdb to the mid-2010s). Sequenced using an Illumina MiSeq. TCR alpha and beta CDR3 regions were amplified with the iRepertoire nested amplicon-rescue multiplex PCR (arm-PCR) platform from RNA. TCRdb itself trimmed the public reads at Q25 with fastp, ran MiXCR and retained productive beta chains. Every CDR3 protein is listed once, alongside the most common genes and DNA of its rows. The sample table shows under 200,000 distinct CDR3 sequences, and under 55% are seen once. The leading ten clones occupy roughly 5.4% of the sample. The material sequenced was glioma tissue, nonneoplastic brain tissue, or PBMCs (not recorded which). These receptors came from a human donor with low-grade glioma or glioblastoma, undergoing nonglioma brain surgery, or in good health (not recorded which).

This clonotype was seen only a few times. The chain combines TRBV5-1 with TRBJ1-1; tentative D call: TRBD1 (6 bases). Between the trimmed V and J ends, which lost 5 bases and 1 base, there was a span of 12 bases. Germline assignment: CDR1 SGHRS and CDR2 YFSETQ. The CDR3 has 14 residues. CDR3 residues: CASRAGDSNTEAFF. DNA for the CDR3: TGCGCCAGCAGGGCAGGGGATTCGAACACTGAAGCTTTCTTT.

Points on this clonotype: Mismatch with germline at one junction end may stem from a read error. The V call is TRBV5-1, the J call TRBJ1-5; possible D gene TRBD1, 6 bases. Germline V gives CDR1 SGHRS, CDR2 YFSETQ. CDR3 length: 14 residues. As DNA, the CDR3 is TGCGCCAGCAGATTGGGGGCCCTTAATCAGCCCCAGCATTTT. Translating gives CASRLGALNQPQHF.

This clonotype was observed at least ten times. The chain has TRBV6-6 and TRBJ2-7; 8 nucleotides align to TRBD1. Trimming at V came to 0 bases and at J to 4 bases, leaving 2 bases not matched to a gene. Germline CDR1 MNHNY, CDR2 SVGAGI (reference sequence). This CDR3 contains 14 residues. CDR3 loop: CASSYSGQEYEQYF. Here the CDR3 DNA reads TGTGCCAGCAGTTACTCGGGACAGGAGTACGAGCAGTACTTC.

This sequence joins TRBV7-2 and TRBJ2-7; TRBD2 agrees at 7 bases. Looked up from germline, CDR1 is SGHTA and CDR2 is FQGNSA. Trimming took 1 base from V and 4 from J; bases not matched to a gene: 7. CDR3 length: 15 amino acids. CDR3 residues: CASSLGTGGGYEQYF. The CDR3 bases are TGTGCCAGCAGCTTAGGAACGGGGGGAGGGTACGAGCAGTACTTC.

This clonotype has more than one count but fewer than ten. The rearrangement joins TRBV3-1 to TRBJ2-3; TRBD2 is a possible D gene (5 bases). Trimming took off 5 bases at V and 7 bases at J, with 16 bases between the two ends. The CDR3 totals 14 residues. CDR1 LGHDT and CDR2 YNNKEL come from the germline V gene (reference sequence). The CDR3 loop reads CASSALFGVNTQYF. The CDR3 DNA follows: TGTGCCAGCAGCGCGCTATTCGGGGTGAATACGCAGTATTTT.

This clonotype showed up just a few times. The chain links TRBV7-9 to TRBJ2-5; perhaps TRBD2 as D (5 bases). CDR1 and CDR2 (germline): SEHNR, FQNEAQ (reference sequence). Trimming took 5 bases from V and 6 from J, leaving 16 bases between them. The CDR3 contains 14 residues. The CDR3 loop is CASSPPEGIQTQYF. CDR3 nucleotides: TGTGCCAGCAGCCCACCCGAGGGAATACAGACCCAGTACTTC. The full variable domain, rest sourced from reference TRBV7-9 and TRBJ2-5, is DTGVSQNPRHKITKRGQNVTFRCDPISEHNRLYWYRQTLGQGPEFLTYFQNEAQLEKSRLLSDRFSAERPKGSFSTLEIQRTEQGDSAMYLCASSPPEGIQTQYFGPGTRLLVL.

The gene calls are TRBV12-3 or TRBV12-4 and TRBJ2-1; D possibly corresponds to TRBD2 (6 bases). The CDR3 loop spans 17 amino acids. V was clipped by 3 bases and J by 1 base, with 16 bases between them. As DNA, the CDR3 is TGTGCCAGCAGTTTTAATTTCGGGGACTCGTCCTACAATGAGCAGTTCTTC. Translation gives CASSFNFGDSSYNEQFF.

In regard to this clonotype: This likely comes from a read error, as the CDR3 has no conserved phenylalanine or tryptophan at its end. The chain links TRBV19 to TRBJ2-1, with D possibly being TRBD1 (5 bases). CDR3 length: 11 amino acids. Trimming pared 11 bases from V and 5 bases from J, leaving 10 bases between. The V gene's germline CDR1 is LNHDA and CDR2 SQIVND (reference sequence). CDR3 sequence (DNA): TGTGCCTGGACACAGAACAATGAGCAGTTCTTA. Its protein product is CAWTQNNEQFL.

This clonotype was seen once. J is TRBJ2-1 and V is TRBV18; the D is unclear. The J call could be wrong; TRBJ2-5 is a better fit for the DNA end. Germline V CDR1 and CDR2: KGHSH, LQKENI. This CDR3 spans 15 amino acids. The CDR3 region is CASSPRERVSETQYF. The DNA of the CDR3 is TGTGCCAGCTCACCAAGGGAACGGGTTTCGGAGACCCAGTACTTC.

Concerning this clonotype itself: The junction does not match germline at one end; this may be a read error. This chain joins TRBV12-5 and TRBJ1-1, with D hard to call. Germline V lookup: CDR1 LGHNT, CDR2 FRNRAP. This CDR3 contains 15 residues. Here the CDR3 reads CASEIRSELWTGAFF. CDR3 DNA: TGTGCTAGTGAAATCCGGAGCGAACTGTGGACTGGAGCTTTCTTT.

To note about this clonotype: At one end, the junction sequence differs from germline, possibly due to a read error. This chain joins TRBV6-1 and TRBJ2-3, with 8 positions matching TRBD1. CDR1 and CDR2 (germline): MNHNS, SASEGT. The CDR3 contains 16 residues. The CDR3 here is CAISGSSGGKGDTQYF. The CDR3 DNA follows: TGTGCCATCAGTGGATCATCAGGGGGCAAGGGGGATACGCAGTATTTT.

This clonotype showed up just a few times. The chain has TRBV4-1 and TRBJ2-7; D unresolved. The CDR3 runs 15 residues. Deletions cut 0 bases from V and 0 bases from J, with 9 bases between. CDR1 and CDR2 from the germline V gene are MGHRA and YSYEKL. Here the CDR3 DNA reads TGCGCCAGCAGCCAAGAGGGTGGGCTCTCCTACGAGCAGTACTTC. Protein: CASSQEGGLSYEQYF.

The chain employs TRBV25-1 and TRBJ2-7; possible D gene TRBD2, 5 bases. Trimming removed 5 bases at V and 11 bases at J, with 16 bases between. Germline values: CDR1 MGHDK, CDR2 SYGVNS. This CDR3 spans 12 amino acids. CDR3 DNA: TGTGCCAGCAGTAAGGACTGGGATGAGAAGTACTTC. Translated, it gives CASSKDWDEKYF.

There are a few counts of this clonotype. Possible read error: a much larger clone is one base away. This chain uses TRBV28 with TRBJ1-5; a weak D match, TRBD1 (5 bases). V was clipped by 6 bases and J by 4 bases, with 16 bases between them. CDR1 and CDR2 (germline): MDHEN, SYDVKM. The CDR3 is made up of 15 amino acids. The CDR3 reads CASRTRSDRNQPQHF. As DNA, the CDR3 is TGTGCCAGCAGAACCCGGAGTGACAGAAATCAGCCCCAGCATTTT.